This T cell receptor (beta chain) derives from a study of blood T cell repertoires in COVID-19. Study summary: Donors in the United States, Italy and Spain gave samples during acute or convalescent COVID-19. T cells, B-cell-depleted T cells, or PBMCs provided the cDNA or gDNA that served as material.

In germline, CDR1 is MNHEY, CDR2 SVGAGI. The CDR3 runs 15 residues. Trimming removed 6 bases from V and 4 bases from J, with 16 bases in between. Authors' data handling: Amplification with reference gene primers provided the estimates of nucleated cell counts. Assay used: immunoSEQ multiplex PCR; TCRdb lists only in-frame clones, some missing. V and J calls and clone size come straight from that table; D and trimming were deduced from the DNA. Among around 220,000 clones listed, roughly 84% were seen once. This TCR was sampled from a woman aged 40 to 50 who had recovered from COVID-19. V usage is TRBV6-5 and J usage is TRBJ1-5, with D perhaps TRBD1 (5 bases). Input material: peripheral blood. The CDR3 DNA sequence: TGTGCCAGCAGCATCGAGGCGGGGGGTAATCAGCCCCAGCATTTT. Protein: CASSIEAGGNQPQHF.